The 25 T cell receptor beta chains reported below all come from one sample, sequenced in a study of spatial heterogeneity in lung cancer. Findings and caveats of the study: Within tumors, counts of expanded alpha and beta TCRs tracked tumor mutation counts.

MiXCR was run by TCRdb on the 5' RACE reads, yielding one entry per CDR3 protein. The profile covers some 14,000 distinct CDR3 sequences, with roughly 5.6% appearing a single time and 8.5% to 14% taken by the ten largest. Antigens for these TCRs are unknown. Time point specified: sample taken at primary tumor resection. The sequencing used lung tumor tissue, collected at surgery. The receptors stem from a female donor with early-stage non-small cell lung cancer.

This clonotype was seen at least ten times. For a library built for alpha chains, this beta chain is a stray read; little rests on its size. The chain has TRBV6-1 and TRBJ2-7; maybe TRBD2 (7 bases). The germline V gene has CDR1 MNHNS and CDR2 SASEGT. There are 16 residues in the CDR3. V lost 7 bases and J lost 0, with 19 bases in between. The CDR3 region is CASKGGVTSRSYEQYF. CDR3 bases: TGTGCCAGCAAGGGGGGGGTAACATCCCGCTCCTACGAGCAGTACTTC.

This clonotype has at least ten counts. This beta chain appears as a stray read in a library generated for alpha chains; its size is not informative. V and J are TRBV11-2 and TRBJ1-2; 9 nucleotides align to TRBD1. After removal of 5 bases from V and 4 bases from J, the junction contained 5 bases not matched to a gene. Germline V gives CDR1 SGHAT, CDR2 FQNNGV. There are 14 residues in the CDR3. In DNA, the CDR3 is TGTGCCAGCAGCCCGGGACAGGGATTCTATGGCTACACCTTC. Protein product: CASSPGQGFYGYTF.

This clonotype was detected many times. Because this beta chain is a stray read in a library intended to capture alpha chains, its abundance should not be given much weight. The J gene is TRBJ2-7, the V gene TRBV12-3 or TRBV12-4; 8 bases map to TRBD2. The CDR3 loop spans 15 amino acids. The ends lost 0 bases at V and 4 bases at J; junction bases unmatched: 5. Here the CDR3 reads CASSLARGDNYEQYF. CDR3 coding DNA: TGTGCCAGCAGTTTAGCGCGGGGGGACAATTACGAGCAGTACTTC.

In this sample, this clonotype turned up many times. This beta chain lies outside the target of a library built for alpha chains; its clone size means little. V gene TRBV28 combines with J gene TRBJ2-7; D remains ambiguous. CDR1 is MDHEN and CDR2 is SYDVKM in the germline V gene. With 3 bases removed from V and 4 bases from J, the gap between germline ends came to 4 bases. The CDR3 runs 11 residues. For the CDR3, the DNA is TGTGCCAGCAGTTTTCGGTACGAGCAGTACTTC. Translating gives CASSFRYEQYF.

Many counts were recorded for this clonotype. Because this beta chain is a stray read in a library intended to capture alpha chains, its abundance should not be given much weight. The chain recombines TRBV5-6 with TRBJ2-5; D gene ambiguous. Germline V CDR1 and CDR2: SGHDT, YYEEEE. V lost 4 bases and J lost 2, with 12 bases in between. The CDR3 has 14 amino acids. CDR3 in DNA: TGTGCCAGCAGCGAGACTGGAACTCAAGAGACCCAGTACTTC. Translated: CASSETGTQETQYF.

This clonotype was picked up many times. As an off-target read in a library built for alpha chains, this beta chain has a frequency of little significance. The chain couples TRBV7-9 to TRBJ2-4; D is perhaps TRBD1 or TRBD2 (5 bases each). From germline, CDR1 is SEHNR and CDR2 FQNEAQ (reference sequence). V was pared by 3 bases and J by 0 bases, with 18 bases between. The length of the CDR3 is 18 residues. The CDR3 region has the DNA TGTGCCAGCAGCTTGGTAGAGGGGTTGAACTTAGCCAAAAACATTCAGTACTTC. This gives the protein CASSLVEGLNLAKNIQYF.

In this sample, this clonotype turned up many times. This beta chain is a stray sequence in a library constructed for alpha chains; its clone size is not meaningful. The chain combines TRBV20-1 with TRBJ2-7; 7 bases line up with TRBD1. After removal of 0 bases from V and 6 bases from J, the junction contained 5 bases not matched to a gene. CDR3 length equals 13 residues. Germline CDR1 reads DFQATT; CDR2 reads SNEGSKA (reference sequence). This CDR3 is CSAREGAGGEQYF. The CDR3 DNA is TGCAGTGCTAGAGAGGGGGCAGGGGGCGAGCAGTACTTC.

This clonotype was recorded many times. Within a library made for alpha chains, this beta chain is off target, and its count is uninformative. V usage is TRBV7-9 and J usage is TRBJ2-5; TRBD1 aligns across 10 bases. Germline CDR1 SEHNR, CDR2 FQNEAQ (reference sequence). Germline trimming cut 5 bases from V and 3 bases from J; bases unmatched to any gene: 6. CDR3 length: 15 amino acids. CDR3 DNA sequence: TGTGCCAGCAGCATGGGACAGGGGAACAAAGAGACCCAGTACTTC. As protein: CASSMGQGNKETQYF.

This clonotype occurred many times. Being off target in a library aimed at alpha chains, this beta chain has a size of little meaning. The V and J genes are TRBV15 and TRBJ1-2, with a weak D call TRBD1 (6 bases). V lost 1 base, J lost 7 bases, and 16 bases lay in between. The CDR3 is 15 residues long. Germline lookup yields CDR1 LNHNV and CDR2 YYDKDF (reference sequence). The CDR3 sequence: CATSRAIRGGGGYTF. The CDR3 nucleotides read TGTGCCACCAGCAGAGCGATCAGGGGCGGAGGTGGCTACACCTTC.

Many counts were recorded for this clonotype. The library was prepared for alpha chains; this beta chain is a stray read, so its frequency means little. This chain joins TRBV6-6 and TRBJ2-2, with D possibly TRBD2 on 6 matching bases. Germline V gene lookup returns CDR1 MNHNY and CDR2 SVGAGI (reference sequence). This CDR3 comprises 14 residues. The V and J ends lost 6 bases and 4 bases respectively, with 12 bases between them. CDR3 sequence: CASRGGASTGELFF. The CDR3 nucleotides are TGTGCCAGCAGGGGCGGGGCATCCACCGGGGAGCTGTTTTTT.

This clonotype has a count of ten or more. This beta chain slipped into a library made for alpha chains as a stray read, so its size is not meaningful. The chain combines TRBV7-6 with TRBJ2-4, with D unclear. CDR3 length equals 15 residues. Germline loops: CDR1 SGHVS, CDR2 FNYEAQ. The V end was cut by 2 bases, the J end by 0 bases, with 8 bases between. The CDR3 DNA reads TGTGCCAGCAGCTTAAGCGAGATAGCCAAAAACATTCAGTACTTC. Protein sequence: CASSLSEIAKNIQYF.

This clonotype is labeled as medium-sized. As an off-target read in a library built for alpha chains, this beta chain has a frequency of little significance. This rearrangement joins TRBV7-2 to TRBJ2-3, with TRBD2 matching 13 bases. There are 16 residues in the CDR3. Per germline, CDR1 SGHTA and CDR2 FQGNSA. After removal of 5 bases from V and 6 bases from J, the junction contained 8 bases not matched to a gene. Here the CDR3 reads CASSPRTSGGGDTQYF. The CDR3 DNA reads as TGTGCCAGCAGCCCGCGGACTAGCGGGGGTGGGGATACGCAGTATTTT.

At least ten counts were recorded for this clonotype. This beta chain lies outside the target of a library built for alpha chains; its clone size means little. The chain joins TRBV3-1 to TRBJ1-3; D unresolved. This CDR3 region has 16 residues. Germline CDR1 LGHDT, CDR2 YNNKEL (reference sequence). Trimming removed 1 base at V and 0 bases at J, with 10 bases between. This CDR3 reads CASSQGRPFSGNTIYF. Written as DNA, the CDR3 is TGTGCCAGCAGCCAAGGGCGCCCTTTCTCTGGAAACACCATATATTTT.

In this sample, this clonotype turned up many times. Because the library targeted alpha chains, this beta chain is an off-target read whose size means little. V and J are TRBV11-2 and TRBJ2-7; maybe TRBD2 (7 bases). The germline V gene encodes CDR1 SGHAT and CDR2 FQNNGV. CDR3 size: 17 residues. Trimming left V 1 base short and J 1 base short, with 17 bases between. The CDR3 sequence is CASSLVWGGPSSYEQYF. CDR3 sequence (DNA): TGTGCCAGCAGCTTAGTTTGGGGGGGGCCCTCGTCCTACGAGCAGTACTTC.

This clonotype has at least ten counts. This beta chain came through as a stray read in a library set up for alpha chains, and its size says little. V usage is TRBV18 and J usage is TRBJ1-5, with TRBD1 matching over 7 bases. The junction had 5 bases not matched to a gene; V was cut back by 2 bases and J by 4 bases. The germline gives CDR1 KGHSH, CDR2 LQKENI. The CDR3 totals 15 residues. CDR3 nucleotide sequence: TGTGCCAGCTCACCAAGACAGGGCGGTAATCAGCCCCAGCATTTT. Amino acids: CASSPRQGGNQPQHF.

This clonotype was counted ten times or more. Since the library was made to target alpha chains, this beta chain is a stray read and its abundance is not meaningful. CDR3 loop: CSVEEPPSYGYTF. CDR3 in DNA: TGCAGCGTTGAAGAACCCCCCAGCTATGGCTACACCTTC. V gene TRBV29-1 combines with J gene TRBJ1-2, with unresolved D. V lost 0 bases, J lost 4 bases, and 9 bases lay in between. From germline, CDR1 is SQVTM and CDR2 ANQGSEA. The CDR3 covers 13 residues.

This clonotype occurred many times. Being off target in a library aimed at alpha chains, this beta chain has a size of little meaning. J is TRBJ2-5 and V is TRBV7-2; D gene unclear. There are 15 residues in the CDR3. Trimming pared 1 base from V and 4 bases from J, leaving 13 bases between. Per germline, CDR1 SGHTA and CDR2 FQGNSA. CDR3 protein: CASSLGLFQSETQYF. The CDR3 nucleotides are TGTGCCAGCAGCTTAGGGCTTTTCCAATCAGAGACCCAGTACTTC.

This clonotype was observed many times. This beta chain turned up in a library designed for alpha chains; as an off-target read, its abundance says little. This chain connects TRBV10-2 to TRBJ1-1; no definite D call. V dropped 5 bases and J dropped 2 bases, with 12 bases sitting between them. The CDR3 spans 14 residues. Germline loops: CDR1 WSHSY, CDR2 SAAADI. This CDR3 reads CASSPGGSNTEAFF. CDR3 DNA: TGCGCCAGCAGTCCTGGCGGCTCAAACACTGAAGCTTTCTTT.

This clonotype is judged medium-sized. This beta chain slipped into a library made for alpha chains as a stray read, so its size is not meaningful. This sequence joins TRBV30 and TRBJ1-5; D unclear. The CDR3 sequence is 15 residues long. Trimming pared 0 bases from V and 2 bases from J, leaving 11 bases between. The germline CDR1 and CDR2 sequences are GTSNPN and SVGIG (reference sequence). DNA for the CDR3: TGTGCCTGGAGTGTACAAGGGTATGGCAATCAGCCCCAGCATTTT. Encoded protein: CAWSVQGYGNQPQHF.

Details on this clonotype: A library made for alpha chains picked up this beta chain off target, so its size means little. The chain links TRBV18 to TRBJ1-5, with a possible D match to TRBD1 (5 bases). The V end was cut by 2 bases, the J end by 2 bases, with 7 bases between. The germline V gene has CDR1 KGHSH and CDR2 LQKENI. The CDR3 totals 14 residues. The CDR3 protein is CASSPGDGNQPQHF. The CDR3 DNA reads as TGTGCCAGCTCACCAGGGGACGGCAATCAGCCCCAGCATTTT.

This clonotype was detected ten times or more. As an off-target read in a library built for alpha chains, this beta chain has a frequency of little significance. CDR3 in amino acids: CASNRGDYNSPLHF. Here the CDR3 DNA reads TGTGCCAGCAATCGGGGAGACTATAATTCACCCCTCCACTTT. The chain has TRBV28 and TRBJ1-6; D is undetermined. Trimming shortened V by 7 bases and J by 3 bases, and 10 bases separated the two germline ends. The germline V gene encodes CDR1 MDHEN and CDR2 SYDVKM. This CDR3 spans 14 amino acids.

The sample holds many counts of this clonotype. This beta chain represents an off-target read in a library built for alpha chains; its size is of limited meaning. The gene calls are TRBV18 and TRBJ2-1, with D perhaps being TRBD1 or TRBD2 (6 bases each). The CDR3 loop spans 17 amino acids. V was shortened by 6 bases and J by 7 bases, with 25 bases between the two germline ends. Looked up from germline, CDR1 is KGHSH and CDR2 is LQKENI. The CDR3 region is CASSRMGGAGSSNEQFF. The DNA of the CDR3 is TGTGCCAGCTCGCGAATGGGGGGCGCGGGTTCATCTAATGAGCAGTTCTTC.

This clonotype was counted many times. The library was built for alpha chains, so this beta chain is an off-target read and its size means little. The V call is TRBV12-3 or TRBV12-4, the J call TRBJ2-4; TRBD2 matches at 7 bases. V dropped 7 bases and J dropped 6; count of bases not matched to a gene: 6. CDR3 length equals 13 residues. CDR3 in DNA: TGTGCCAGCATCTTTTCGGGGGGAAACATTCAGTACTTC. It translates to CASIFSGGNIQYF.

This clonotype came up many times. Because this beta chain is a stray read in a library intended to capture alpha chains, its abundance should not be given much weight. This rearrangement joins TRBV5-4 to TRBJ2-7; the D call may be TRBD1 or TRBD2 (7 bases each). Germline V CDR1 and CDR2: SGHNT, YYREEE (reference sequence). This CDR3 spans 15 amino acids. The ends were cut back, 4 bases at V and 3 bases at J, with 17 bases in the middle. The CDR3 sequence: CASSGGTAGSYEQYF. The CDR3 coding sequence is TGTGCCAGCAGCGGCGGGACAGCGGGAAGCTACGAGCAGTACTTC.

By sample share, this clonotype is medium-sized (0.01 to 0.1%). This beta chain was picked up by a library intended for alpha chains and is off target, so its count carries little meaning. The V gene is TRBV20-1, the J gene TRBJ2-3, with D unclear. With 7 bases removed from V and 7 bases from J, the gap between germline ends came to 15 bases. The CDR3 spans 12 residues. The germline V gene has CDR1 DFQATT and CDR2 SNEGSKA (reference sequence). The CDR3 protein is CSVPFRWNTQYF. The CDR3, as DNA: TGCAGTGTTCCCTTCCGGTGGAATACGCAGTATTTT.